The 4 T cell receptor beta chains presented below share a single source sample, sequenced in a study of tumor-infiltrating lymphocytes in glioblastoma multiforme (dated by TCRdb to the late 2010s). Sequencing used an Illumina HiSeq 2500. A modified ARM-PCR protocol with multiple V-beta primers and a C-beta primer was used to build TCRB libraries from RNA via three nested multiplex PCR rounds. TCRdb reran the public reads through fastp at Q25 and MiXCR, keeping productive beta chains. CDR3 protein duplicates are merged, each entry listing the most common genes and DNA. Present in this sample are 10,000 or so distinct CDR3 sequences, about 65% of which were seen just once. The ten most abundant clones make up approximately 36% of the sample. Sequencing was performed on brain tumor tissue. The receptors stem from a male donor with glioblastoma.

Details on this clonotype: A much larger clone lies one base from this, so it may be a read error. The chain is built from TRBV7-8 and TRBJ2-7; a weak D match, TRBD2 (5 bases). The length of the CDR3 is 14 residues. CDR1 and CDR2 (germline): SGHVS, FQNEAQ. The CDR3 coding sequence is TGTGTCAGCCAACTAGGAACAGCTGACCACGAGCAGTACTTC. Residues: CVSQLGTADHEQYF.

This clonotype was picked up one time. The genes are TRBV20-1 and TRBJ2-7, with 7 bases fitting TRBD2. The J segment lost 4 bases and the V segment lost 1 base, leaving 19 bases of the junction unmatched. The CDR3 totals 18 residues. Germline assignment: CDR1 DFQATT and CDR2 SNEGSKA (reference sequence). CDR3: CSARVQVGLRGGFYEQYF. The CDR3 region has the DNA TGCAGTGCTAGAGTCCAAGTCGGACTAAGGGGAGGGTTTTACGAGCAGTACTTC.

CDR3 bases: TGCAGTGCTCCCCGACAGTCCCAAGAGACCCAGTACTTC. This translates into CSAPRQSQETQYF. The chain carries TRBV20-1 and TRBJ2-5; a possible D gene is TRBD1 (5 bases). The CDR3 is 13 amino acids. V lost 5 bases and J lost 1, with 11 bases in between. CDR1 is DFQATT, CDR2 SNEGSKA, per germline (reference sequence).

This chain links TRBV7-9 with TRBJ2-1; 8 nucleotides align to TRBD2. The CDR3 runs 16 residues. V dropped 1 base and J dropped 8; count of bases not matched to a gene: 10. Germline V CDR1 and CDR2: SEHNR, FQNEAQ (reference sequence). CDR3 loop: CASSLERAGDLDEQFF. For the CDR3, the DNA is TGTGCCAGCAGCTTAGAACGAGCGGGAGACCTCGATGAGCAGTTCTTC.